The clone carrying this T cell receptor beta chain showed up just a few times. These data come from a study of cytomegalovirus exposure and HLA in healthy donors. CDR1 and CDR2 from the germline V gene are MDHEN and SYDVKM. V was shortened by 2 bases and J by 2 bases, with 5 bases between the two germline ends. CDR3 length: 13 residues. Use of 60 Vbeta and 13 Jbeta primers characterized the PCR. TCRdb keeps only in-frame clones here, not all; method: immunoSEQ multiplex PCR. The table lists about 130,000 clones, under 20% of them singletons. The TCR comes from a female donor in good health and CMV-seropositive. Sequencing used PBMCs. This chain uses TRBV28 with TRBJ2-3; D gene unclear. CDR3 DNA: TGTGCCAGCAGTTTACGTAACACAGATACGCAGTATTTT. It specifies CASSLRNTDTQYF.